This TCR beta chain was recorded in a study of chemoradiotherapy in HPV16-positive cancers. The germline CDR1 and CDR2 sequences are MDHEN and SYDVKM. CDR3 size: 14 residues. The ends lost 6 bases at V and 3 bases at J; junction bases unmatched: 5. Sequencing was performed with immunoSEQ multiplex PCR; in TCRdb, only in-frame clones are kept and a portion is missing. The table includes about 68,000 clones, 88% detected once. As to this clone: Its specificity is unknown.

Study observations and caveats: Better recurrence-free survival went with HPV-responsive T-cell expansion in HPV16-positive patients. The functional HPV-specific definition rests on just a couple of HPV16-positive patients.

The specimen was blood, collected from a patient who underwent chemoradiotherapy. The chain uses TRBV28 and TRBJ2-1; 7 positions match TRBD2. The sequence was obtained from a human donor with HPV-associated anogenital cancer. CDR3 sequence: CASRGGFFYNEQFF. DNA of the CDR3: TGTGCCAGCAGGGGGGGGTTTTTCTACAATGAGCAGTTCTTC.